This paragraph covers one T cell receptor (beta chain) sequence. Germline loops: CDR1 SGHNT, CDR2 YYREEE (reference sequence). The junction had 4 bases not matched to a gene; V was cut back by 4 bases and J by 5 bases. This CDR3 has 13 residues. Original methodology: Amplification from reference gene primers served as the basis for estimated nucleated cell counts. The assay was immunoSEQ multiplex PCR, and TCRdb's table has in-frame clones only and misses some. V, J and clone size are those of that table, while D and trimming were read from the DNA. The sample includes about 250,000 clones, about 90% seen only once; the top ten take around 3%. This entry comes from a study of blood T cell repertoires in COVID-19. Looking at the study overall: Samples came from the United States, Italy and Spain, spanning acute and convalescent COVID-19. Sources were T cells, B-cell-depleted T cells, or PBMCs; the material itself was cDNA or gDNA.

This rearrangement joins TRBV5-4 to TRBJ1-2; 8 positions match TRBD1. Sequencing input: peripheral blood. The TCR sequence derives from a man between 18 and 35 years old with active or convalescent COVID-19. The CDR3 region is CASSKTGDYGYTF. Here the CDR3 DNA reads TGTGCCAGCAGCAAGACAGGGGATTATGGCTACACCTTC.